This TCR beta chain was identified during a study of spatial heterogeneity in lung cancer. Study-wide context: Alpha-chain detections were consistently fewer than beta-chain detections among the sequences.

This clonotype has ten or more counts. The sample's time point: blood at routine non-recurrence follow-up after resection. Material for sequencing was whole RNA from tumor, nontumor lung or frozen PBMC, left unsorted. Each CDR3 protein gets one entry after TCRdb re-called the 5' RACE reads with MiXCR. This table holds about 120,000 distinct CDR3 sequences, less than 15% found once. The germline V gene encodes CDR1 SGHRS and CDR2 YFSETQ. V was pared by 7 bases and J by 4 bases, with 20 bases between. The CDR3 loop spans 15 amino acids. The source material was PBMCs, sampled at follow-up. The rearrangement uses TRBV5-1 and TRBJ1-2; D perhaps matches TRBD1 (5 bases). This TCR came from a male donor with early-stage non-small cell lung cancer. CDR3 DNA sequence: TGCGCCAGCCAGACAGCTGCCGGGTCGACCTATGGCTACACCTTC. As protein: CASQTAAGSTYGYTF.